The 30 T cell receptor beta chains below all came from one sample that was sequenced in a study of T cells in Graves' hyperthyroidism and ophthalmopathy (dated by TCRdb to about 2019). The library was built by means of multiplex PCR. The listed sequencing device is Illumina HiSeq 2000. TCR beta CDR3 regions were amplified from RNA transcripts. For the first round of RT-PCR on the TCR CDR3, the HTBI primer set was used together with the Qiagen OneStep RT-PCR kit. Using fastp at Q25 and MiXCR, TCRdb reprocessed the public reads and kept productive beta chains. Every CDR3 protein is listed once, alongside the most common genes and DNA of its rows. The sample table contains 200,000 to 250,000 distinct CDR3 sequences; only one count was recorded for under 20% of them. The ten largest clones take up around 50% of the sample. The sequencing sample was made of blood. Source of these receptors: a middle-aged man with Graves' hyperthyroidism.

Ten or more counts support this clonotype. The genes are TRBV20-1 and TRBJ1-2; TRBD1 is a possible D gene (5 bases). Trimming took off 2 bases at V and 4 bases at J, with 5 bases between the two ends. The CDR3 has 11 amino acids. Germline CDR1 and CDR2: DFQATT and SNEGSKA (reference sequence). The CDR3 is CSARQGYGYTF. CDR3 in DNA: TGCAGTGCTAGACAGGGCTATGGCTACACCTTC.

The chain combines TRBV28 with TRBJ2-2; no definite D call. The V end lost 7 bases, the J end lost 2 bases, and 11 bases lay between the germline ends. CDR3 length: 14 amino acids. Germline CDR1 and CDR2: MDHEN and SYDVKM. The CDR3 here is CASNFPGNTGELFF. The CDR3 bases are TGTGCCAGCAATTTTCCAGGAAACACCGGGGAGCTGTTTTTT.

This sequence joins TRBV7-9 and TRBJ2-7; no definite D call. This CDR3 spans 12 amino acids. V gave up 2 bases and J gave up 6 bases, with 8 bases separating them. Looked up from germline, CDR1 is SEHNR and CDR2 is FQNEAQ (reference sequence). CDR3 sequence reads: CASSLLGSEQYF. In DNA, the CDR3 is TGTGCCAGCAGCTTATTAGGGTCCGAGCAGTACTTC.

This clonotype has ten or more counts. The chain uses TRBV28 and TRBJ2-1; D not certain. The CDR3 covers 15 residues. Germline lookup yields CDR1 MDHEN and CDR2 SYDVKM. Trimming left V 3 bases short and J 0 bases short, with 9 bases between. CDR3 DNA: TGTGCCAGCAGTTTGGGGTTTGACTCCTACAATGAGCAGTTCTTC. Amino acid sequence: CASSLGFDSYNEQFF.

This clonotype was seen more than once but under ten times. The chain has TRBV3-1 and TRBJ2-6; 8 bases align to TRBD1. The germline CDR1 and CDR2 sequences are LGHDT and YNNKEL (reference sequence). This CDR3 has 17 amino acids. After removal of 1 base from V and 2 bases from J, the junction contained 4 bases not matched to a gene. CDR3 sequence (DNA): TGTGCCAGCAGCCAAGCCGGACAGGGTGCTGGGGCCAACGTCCTGACTTTC. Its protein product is CASSQAGQGAGANVLTF.

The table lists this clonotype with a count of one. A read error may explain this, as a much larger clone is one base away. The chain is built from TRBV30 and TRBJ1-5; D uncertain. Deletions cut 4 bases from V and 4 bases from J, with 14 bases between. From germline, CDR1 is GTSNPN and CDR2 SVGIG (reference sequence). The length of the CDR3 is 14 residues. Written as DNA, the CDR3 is TGTGCCTGGAATGTACGTATGGGAAATCAGCCCCAGCATTTT. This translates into CAWNVRMGNQPQHF.

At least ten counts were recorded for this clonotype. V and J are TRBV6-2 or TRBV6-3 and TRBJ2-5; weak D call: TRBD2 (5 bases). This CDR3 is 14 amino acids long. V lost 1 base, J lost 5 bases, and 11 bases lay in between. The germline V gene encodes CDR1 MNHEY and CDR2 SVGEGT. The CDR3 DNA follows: TGTGCCAGCAGTTACTTGCGGGTTGGGGAGACCCAGTACTTC. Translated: CASSYLRVGETQYF.

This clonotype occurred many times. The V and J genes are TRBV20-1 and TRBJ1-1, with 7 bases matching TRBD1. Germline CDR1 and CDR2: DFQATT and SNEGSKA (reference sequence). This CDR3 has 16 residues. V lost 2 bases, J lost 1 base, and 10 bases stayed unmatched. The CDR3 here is CSARILVKGANTEAFF. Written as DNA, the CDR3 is TGCAGTGCTAGAATCCTCGTAAAGGGGGCGAACACTGAAGCTTTCTTT.

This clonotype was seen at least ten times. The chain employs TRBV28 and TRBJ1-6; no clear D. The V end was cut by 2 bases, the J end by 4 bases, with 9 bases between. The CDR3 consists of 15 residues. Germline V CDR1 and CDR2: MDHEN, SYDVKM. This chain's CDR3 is CASSLDTEYNSPLHF. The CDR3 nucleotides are TGTGCCAGCAGTTTAGATACTGAATATAATTCACCCCTCCACTTT. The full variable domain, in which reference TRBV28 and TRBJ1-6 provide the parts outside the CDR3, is DVKVTQSSRYLVKRTGEKVFLECVQDMDHENMFWYRQDPGLGLRLIYFSYDVKMKEKGDIPEGYSVSREKKERFSLILESASTNQTSMYLCASSLDTEYNSPLHFGNGTRLTVT.

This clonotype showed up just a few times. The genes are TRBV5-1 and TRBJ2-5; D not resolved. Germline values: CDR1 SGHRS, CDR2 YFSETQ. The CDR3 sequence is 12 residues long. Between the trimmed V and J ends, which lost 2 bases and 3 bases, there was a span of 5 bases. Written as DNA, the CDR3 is TGCGCCAGCAGCTTCCAGAAAGAGACCCAGTACTTC. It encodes CASSFQKETQYF.

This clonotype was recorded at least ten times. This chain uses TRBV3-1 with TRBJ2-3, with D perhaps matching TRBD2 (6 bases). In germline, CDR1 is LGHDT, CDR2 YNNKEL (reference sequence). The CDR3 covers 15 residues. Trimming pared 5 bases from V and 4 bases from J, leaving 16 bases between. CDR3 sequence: CASSTWTNQADTQYF. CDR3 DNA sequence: TGTGCCAGCAGCACCTGGACTAACCAGGCAGATACGCAGTATTTT.

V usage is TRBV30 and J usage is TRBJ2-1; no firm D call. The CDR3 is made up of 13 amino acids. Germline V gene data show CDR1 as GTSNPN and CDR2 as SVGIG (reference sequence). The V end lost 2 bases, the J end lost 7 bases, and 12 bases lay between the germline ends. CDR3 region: CAWSHSPENEQFF. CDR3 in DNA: TGTGCCTGGAGTCACAGTCCAGAAAATGAGCAGTTCTTC.

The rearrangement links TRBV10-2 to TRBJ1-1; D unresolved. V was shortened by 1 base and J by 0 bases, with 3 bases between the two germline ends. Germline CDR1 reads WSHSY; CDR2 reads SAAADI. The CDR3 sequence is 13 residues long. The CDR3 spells CASSEFLNTEAFF. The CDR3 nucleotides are TGCGCCAGCAGTGAGTTCTTGAACACTGAAGCTTTCTTT.

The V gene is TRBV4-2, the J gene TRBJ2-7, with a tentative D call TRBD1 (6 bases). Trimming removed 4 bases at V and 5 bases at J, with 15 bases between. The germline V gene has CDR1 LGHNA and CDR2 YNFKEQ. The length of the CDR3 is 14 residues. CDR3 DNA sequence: TGTGCCAGCAGCCTAAATCCCAGGGGCGACGAGCAGTACTTC. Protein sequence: CASSLNPRGDEQYF.

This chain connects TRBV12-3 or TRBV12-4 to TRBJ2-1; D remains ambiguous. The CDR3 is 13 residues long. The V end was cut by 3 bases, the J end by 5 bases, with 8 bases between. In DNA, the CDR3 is TGTGCCAGCAGTTTTAGACCCCACAATGAGCAGTTCTTC. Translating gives CASSFRPHNEQFF.

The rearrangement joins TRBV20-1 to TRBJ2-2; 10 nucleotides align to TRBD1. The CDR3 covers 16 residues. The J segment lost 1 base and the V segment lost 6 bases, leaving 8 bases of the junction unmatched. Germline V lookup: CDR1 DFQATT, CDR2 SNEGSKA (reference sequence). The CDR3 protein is CSARWTGGRNTGELFF. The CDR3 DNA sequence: TGCAGTGCACGCTGGACAGGGGGTAGGAACACCGGGGAGCTGTTTTTT.

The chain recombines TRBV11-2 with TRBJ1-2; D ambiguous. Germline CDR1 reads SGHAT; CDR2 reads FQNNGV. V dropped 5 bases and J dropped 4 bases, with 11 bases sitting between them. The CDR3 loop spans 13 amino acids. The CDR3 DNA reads TGTGCCAGCAGCGGATTAAAGGTCTATGGCTACACCTTC. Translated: CASSGLKVYGYTF. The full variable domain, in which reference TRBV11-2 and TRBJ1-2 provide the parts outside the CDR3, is EAGVAQSPRYKIIEKRQSVAFWCNPISGHATLYWYQQILGQGPKLLIQFQNNGVVDDSQLPKDRFSAERLKGVDSTLKIQPAKLEDSAVYLCASSGLKVYGYTFGSGTRLTVV.

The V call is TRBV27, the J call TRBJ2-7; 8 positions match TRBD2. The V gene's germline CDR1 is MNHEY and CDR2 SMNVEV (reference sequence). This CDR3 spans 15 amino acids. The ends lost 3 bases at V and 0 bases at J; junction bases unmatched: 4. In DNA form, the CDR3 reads TGTGCCAGCAGTTTTCGGGGGACTAGCTCCTACGAGCAGTACTTC. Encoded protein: CASSFRGTSSYEQYF.

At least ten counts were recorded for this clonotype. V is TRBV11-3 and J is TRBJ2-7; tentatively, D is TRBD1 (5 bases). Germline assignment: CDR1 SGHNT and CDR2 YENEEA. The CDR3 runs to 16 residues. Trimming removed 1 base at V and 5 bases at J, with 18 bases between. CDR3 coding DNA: TGTGCCAGCAGCTTAGTCCAGGGTCCTTCCGTCCACGAGCAGTACTTC. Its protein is CASSLVQGPSVHEQYF.

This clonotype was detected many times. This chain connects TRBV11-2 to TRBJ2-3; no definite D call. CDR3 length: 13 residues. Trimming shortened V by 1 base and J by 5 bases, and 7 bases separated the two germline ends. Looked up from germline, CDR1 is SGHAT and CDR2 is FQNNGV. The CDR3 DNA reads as TGTGCCAGCAGCTTAGCGAGGCGAGATACGCAGTATTTT. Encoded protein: CASSLARRDTQYF. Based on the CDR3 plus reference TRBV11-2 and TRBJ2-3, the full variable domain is EAGVAQSPRYKIIEKRQSVAFWCNPISGHATLYWYQQILGQGPKLLIQFQNNGVVDDSQLPKDRFSAERLKGVDSTLKIQPAKLEDSAVYLCASSLARRDTQYFGPGTRLTVL.

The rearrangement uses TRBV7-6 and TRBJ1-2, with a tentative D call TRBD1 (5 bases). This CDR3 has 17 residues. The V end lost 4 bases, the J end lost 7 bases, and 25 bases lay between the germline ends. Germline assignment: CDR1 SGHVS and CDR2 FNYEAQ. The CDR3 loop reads CASSSEAWGADGSGYTF. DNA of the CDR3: TGTGCCAGCAGCTCAGAGGCCTGGGGCGCGGATGGTAGTGGCTACACCTTC.

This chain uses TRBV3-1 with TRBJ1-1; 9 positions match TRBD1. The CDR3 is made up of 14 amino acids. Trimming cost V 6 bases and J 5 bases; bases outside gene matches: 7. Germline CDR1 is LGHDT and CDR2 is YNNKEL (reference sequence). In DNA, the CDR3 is TGTGCCAGCAGACTCACAGGGGGCGGTACTGAAGCTTTCTTT. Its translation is CASRLTGGGTEAFF.

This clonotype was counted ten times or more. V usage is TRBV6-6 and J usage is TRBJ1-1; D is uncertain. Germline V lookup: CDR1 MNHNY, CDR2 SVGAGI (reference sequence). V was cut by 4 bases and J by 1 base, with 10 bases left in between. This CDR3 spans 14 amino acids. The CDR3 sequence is CASSLDGPNTEAFF. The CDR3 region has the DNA TGTGCCAGCAGTTTAGACGGCCCGAACACTGAAGCTTTCTTT.

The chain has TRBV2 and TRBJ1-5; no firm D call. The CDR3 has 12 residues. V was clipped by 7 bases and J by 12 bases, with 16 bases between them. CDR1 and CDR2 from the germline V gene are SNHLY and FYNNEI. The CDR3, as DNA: TGTGCCAGCACCCTTGAGGGCGGATACCAGCATTTT. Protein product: CASTLEGGYQHF.

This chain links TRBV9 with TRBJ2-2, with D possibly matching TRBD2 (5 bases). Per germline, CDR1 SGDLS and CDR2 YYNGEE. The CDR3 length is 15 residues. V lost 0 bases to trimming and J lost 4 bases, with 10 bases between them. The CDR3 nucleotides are TGTGCCAGCAGCGTAGGGGCGGGCCCCACCGGGGAGCTGTTTTTT. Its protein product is CASSVGAGPTGELFF.

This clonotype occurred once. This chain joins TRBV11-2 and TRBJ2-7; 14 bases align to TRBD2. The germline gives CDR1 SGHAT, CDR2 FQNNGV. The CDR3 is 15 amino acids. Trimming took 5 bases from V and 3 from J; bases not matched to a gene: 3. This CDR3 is CASSAGLAGVYEQYF. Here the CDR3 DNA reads TGTGCCAGCAGCGCGGGACTAGCGGGAGTCTACGAGCAGTACTTC.

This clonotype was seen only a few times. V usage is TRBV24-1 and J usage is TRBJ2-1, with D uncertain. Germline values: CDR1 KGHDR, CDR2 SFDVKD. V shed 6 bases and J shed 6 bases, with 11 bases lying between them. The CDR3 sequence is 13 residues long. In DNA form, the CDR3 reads TGTGCCACCAGTAGTCCTATTAGCAATGAGCAGTTCTTC. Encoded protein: CATSSPISNEQFF.

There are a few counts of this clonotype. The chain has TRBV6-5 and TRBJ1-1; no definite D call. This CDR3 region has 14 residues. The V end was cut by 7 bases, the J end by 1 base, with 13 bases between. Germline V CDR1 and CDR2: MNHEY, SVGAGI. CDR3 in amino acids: CASTLKVGNTEAFF. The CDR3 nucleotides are TGTGCCAGCACTCTGAAGGTAGGGAACACTGAAGCTTTCTTT.

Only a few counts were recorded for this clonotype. CDR3 protein: CASSLVSGGSPSYTF. The CDR3 coding sequence is TGTGCCAGCAGCTTAGTTTCCGGGGGTTCTCCGTCCTACACCTTC. This rearrangement joins TRBV7-8 to TRBJ1-2, with D possibly being TRBD1 (5 bases). V was pared by 1 base and J by 10 bases, with 19 bases between. The CDR3 is made up of 15 amino acids. Germline CDR1 SGHVS, CDR2 FQNEAQ.

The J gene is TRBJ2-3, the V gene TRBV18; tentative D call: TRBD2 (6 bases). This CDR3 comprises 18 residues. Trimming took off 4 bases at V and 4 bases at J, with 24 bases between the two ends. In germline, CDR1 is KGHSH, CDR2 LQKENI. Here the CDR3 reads CASSRSLAGSFVADTQYF. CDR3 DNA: TGTGCCAGCTCACGTTCCCTCGCGGGATCGTTCGTCGCAGATACGCAGTATTTT.